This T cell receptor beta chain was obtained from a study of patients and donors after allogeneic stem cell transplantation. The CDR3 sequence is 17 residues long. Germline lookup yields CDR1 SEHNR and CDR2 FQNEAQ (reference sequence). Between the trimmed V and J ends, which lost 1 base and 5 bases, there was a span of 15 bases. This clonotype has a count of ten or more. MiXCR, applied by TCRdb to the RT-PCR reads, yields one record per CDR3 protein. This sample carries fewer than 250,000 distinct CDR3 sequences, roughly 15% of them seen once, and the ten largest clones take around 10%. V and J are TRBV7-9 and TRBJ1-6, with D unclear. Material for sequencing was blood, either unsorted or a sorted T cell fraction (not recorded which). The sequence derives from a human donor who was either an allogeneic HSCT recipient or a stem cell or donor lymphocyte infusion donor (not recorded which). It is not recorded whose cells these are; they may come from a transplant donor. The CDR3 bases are TGTGCCAGCAGCTTAGTTCTGCAGTCCATGGATAATTCACCCCTCCACTTT. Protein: CASSLVLQSMDNSPLHF.